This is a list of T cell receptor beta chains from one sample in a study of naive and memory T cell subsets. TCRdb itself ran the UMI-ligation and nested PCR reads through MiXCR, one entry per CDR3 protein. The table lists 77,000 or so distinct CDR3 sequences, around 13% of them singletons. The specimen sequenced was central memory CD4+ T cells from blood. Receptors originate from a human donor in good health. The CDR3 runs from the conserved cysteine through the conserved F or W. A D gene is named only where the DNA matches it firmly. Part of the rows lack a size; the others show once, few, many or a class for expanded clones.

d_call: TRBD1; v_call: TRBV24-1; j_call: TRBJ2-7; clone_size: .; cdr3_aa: CATSDPGQGTYEQYF; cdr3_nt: TGTGCCACCAGTGATCCGGGACAGGGCACCTACGAGCAGTACTTC
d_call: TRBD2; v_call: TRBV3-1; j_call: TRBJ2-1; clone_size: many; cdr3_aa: CASSQASGSMPYNEQFF; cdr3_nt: TGTGCCAGCAGCCAAGCAAGCGGGAGTATGCCCTACAATGAGCAGTTCTTC
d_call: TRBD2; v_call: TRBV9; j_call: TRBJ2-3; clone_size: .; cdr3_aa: CASSVVGAGVADTQYF; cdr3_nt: TGTGCCAGCAGCGTAGTAGGAGCGGGAGTTGCAGATACGCAGTATTTT
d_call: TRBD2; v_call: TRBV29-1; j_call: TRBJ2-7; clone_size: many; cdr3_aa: CSVEVFAGAYEQYF; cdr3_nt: TGCAGCGTTGAGGTTTTCGCGGGGGCCTACGAGCAGTACTTC
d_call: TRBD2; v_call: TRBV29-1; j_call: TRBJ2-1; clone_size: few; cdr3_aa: CSVPMTSGRGSSYNEQFF; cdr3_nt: TGCAGCGTCCCTATGACTAGCGGGAGAGGGAGCTCCTACAATGAGCAGTTCTTC
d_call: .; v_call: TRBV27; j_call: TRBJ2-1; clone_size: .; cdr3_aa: CASSPGYEQFF; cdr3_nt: TGTGCCAGCAGTCCAGGGTATGAGCAGTTCTTC
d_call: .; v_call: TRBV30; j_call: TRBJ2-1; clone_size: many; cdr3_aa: CAWSVFSAHEQFF; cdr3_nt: TGTGCCTGGAGTGTATTTAGCGCCCATGAGCAGTTCTTC
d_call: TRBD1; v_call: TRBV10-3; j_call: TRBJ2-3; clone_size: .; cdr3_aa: CASRRQGADTQYF; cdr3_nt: TGTGCCAGCCGCCGACAGGGGGCTGATACGCAGTATTTT
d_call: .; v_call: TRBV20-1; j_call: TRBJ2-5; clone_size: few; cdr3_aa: CSARDFRGETQYF; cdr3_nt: TGCAGTGCTAGAGATTTCAGGGGAGAGACCCAGTACTTC
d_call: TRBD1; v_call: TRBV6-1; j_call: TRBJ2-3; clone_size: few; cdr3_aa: CASRSGQGDRTDTQYF; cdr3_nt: TGTGCCAGCAGGAGCGGACAGGGGGATCGCACAGATACGCAGTATTTT
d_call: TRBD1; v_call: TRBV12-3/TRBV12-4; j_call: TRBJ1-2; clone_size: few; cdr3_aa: CASSRTGQDGYTF; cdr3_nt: TGTGCCAGCAGTCGGACAGGGCAGGATGGCTACACCTTC
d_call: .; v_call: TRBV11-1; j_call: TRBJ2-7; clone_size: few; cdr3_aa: CASSLARDHLKVEQYF; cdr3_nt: TGTGCCAGCAGCTTAGCCCGGGACCACCTGAAGGTCGAGCAGTACTTC
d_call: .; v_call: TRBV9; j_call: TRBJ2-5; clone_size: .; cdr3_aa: CASSVGGFQETQYF; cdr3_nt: TGTGCCAGCAGCGTAGGCGGCTTCCAAGAGACCCAGTACTTC
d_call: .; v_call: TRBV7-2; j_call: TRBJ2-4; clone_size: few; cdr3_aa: CASSIQGGVGNIQYF; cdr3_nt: TGTGCCAGCAGCATTCAGGGGGGTGTCGGGAACATTCAGTACTTC
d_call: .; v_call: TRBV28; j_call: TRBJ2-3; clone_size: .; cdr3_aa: CASSPPLDRDTQYF; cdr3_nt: TGTGCCAGCAGTCCTCCACTCGACAGGGATACGCAGTATTTT
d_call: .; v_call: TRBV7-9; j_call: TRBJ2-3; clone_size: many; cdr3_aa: CASRSEADTQYF; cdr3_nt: TGTGCCAGCAGGTCGGAGGCAGATACGCAGTATTTT
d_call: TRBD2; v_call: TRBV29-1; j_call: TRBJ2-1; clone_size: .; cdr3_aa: CSVASGTYYNEQFF; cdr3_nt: TGCAGCGTTGCTAGCGGGACTTATTACAATGAGCAGTTCTTC
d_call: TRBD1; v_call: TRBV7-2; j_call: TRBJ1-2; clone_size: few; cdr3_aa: CASSPQMGTGYNYGYTF; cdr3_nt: TGTGCCAGCAGCCCCCAAATGGGGACAGGGTACAACTATGGCTACACCTTC
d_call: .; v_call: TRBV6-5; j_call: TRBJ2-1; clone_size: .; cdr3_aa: CASPEGVSYNEQFF; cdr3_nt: TGTGCCAGTCCAGAGGGGGTCTCCTACAATGAGCAGTTCTTC
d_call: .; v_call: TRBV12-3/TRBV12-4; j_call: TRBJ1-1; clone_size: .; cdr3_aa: CASRTQNTEAFF; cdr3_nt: TGTGCCAGCAGGACACAAAACACTGAAGCTTTCTTT
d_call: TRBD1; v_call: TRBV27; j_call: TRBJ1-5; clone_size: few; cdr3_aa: CASRAGQGNQPQHF; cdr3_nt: TGTGCCAGCAGGGCGGGACAGGGGAATCAGCCCCAGCATTTT
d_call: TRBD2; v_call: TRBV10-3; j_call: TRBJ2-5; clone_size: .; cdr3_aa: CAISVAGQGGTQYF; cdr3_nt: TGTGCCATCAGCGTAGCGGGGCAAGGTGGGACCCAGTACTTC